Below, one TCR beta chain is given with its context. Its antigen is unknown. Some clones are missing from TCRdb's copy, which holds only in-frame ones; the method was immunoSEQ multiplex PCR. The table includes 250,000 to 300,000 clones, 87% detected once. Germline V gene lookup returns CDR1 MNHNS and CDR2 SASEGT. The V and J ends lost 1 base and 4 bases respectively, with 11 bases between them. The CDR3 spans 14 residues. Treatment denoted: some 20 received Ad26.COV2.S at low or high dose, single or two shots; about five received placebo; per-sample allocation not given. Day 63 after the first injection of vaccine or placebo was the sampling time. Donation was by an adult aged 18-55 years who was in Boston. These data originate in a study of Ad26.COV2.S vaccination and SARS-CoV-2 variants. Points from the study as a whole: Total T cell responses may have been underestimated by the TCR breadth and depth analyses.

Material: peripheral blood, obtained in a trial of Ad26.COV2.S vaccine versus placebo. This TCR came from a person aged 18-65 years who received the Ad26.COV2.S COVID-19 vaccine or a placebo. The chain links TRBV6-1 to TRBJ2-7; no clear D gene. CDR3 nucleotide sequence: TGTGCCAGCAGTGAAGACAACAGCAGGTACGAGCAGTACTTC. This codes for CASSEDNSRYEQYF.